This is a list of T cell receptor beta chains from one sample in a study of identical twins. TCRdb recomputed calls from the 5' RACE reads with MiXCR, one row per CDR3 protein. Of some 760,000 distinct CDR3 sequences in the sample, 15% to 20% were seen once. The same data also contributed to another study, on T cells expressing NK-cell markers.

Sequencing was performed on PBMCs. The source of these receptors is a woman younger than 30 in good health. Both conserved end residues are part of each CDR3. D genes are given only for firm matches. Clone size, where shown, is once, few, many, or a class for clones that have expanded.

TRBD2	-	TRBJ2-1	TRBV5-1	CASSLEAGTNHNEQFF	TGCGCCAGCAGCTTGGAAGCGGGGACGAACCACAATGAGCAGTTCTTC
-	-	TRBJ2-3	TRBV20-1	CSARGTATDTQYF	TGCAGTGCTAGAGGCACCGCCACAGATACGCAGTATTTT
TRBD1	few	TRBJ1-5	TRBV9	CASSVDGTVNQPQHF	TGTGCCAGCAGCGTGGACGGGACAGTCAATCAGCCCCAGCATTTT
-	-	TRBJ1-1	TRBV5-1	CASSRGETGPTEAFF	TGCGCCAGCAGCAGGGGGGAAACGGGGCCCACTGAAGCTTTCTTT
-	many	TRBJ1-1	TRBV5-1	CASSLLGGTEAFF	TGCGCCAGCAGCTTGTTAGGGGGCACTGAAGCTTTCTTT
-	-	TRBJ2-1	TRBV1	CTSSPVGPDEQFF	TGCACCAGCAGCCCTGTAGGGCCGGATGAGCAGTTCTTC
-	few	TRBJ2-7	TRBV20-1	CSASLAGSYEQYF	TGCAGTGCTAGCCTAGCCGGTTCCTACGAGCAGTACTTC
-	once	TRBJ2-1	TRBV25-1	CASSEISTNNEQFF	TGTGCCAGCAGTGAGATAAGCACTAACAATGAGCAGTTCTTC
TRBD1	-	TRBJ1-2	TRBV7-3	CASSSGGSLANYGYTF	TGTGCCAGCAGCTCAGGGGGTTCACTAGCTAACTATGGCTACACCTTC
-	-	TRBJ1-3	TRBV5-6	CASSPGTSHTIYF	TGTGCCAGCAGCCCGGGGACATCTCACACCATATATTTT
-	once	TRBJ1-6	TRBV30	CAWSLNSRSSPLHF	TGTGCCTGGAGCCTCAACTCTCGGAGTTCACCCCTCCACTTT
-	-	TRBJ2-5	TRBV29-1	CSVDREGEETQYF	TGCAGCGTTGACCGTGAGGGGGAAGAGACCCAGTACTTC
TRBD2	few	TRBJ2-1	TRBV10-3	CATRLGGSSYNEQFF	TGTGCCACCCGATTGGGGGGGAGCTCCTACAATGAGCAGTTCTTC
TRBD2	few	TRBJ2-5	TRBV20-1	CSVPGTSGNGGQETQYF	TGCAGTGTACCCGGGACTAGCGGTAATGGGGGCCAAGAGACCCAGTACTTC
TRBD1	-	TRBJ2-7	TRBV7-9	CASSSTGGKYEQYF	TGTGCCAGCAGCTCTACAGGGGGCAAATACGAGCAGTACTTC
-	few	TRBJ2-7	TRBV7-2	CASSPSSDRDEQYF	TGTGCCAGCAGCCCTTCCTCCGATCGGGACGAGCAGTACTTC
-	many	TRBJ2-5	TRBV6-1	CASSTKTGEAETQYF	TGTGCCAGCAGTACCAAAACAGGGGAGGCAGAGACCCAGTACTTC
-	few	TRBJ2-5	TRBV5-1	CASSWGQGRAETQYF	TGCGCCAGCAGCTGGGGGCAGGGTAGGGCAGAGACCCAGTACTTC
-	-	TRBJ1-1	TRBV9	CASGVSRTEAFF	TGTGCCAGCGGGGTCTCGCGCACTGAAGCTTTCTTT
-	few	TRBJ1-1	TRBV6-5	CASSYRRLDEAFF	TGTGCCAGCAGTTACCGCCGTTTGGATGAAGCTTTCTTT
-	few	TRBJ2-1	TRBV7-9	CASRPGLRLWNNEQFF	TGTGCCAGCAGGCCCGGACTGCGCCTTTGGAACAATGAGCAGTTCTTC
-	medium-sized	TRBJ2-1	TRBV7-9	CASSSGDLDDEQFF	TGTGCCAGCAGCTCTGGGGACCTCGACGATGAGCAGTTCTTC
-	-	TRBJ2-5	TRBV12-3/TRBV12-4	CASTRWGLETQYF	TGTGCCAGCACCCGGTGGGGGTTGGAGACCCAGTACTTC
TRBD2	-	TRBJ2-7	TRBV4-2	CASSQDLAGGLNEQYF	TGTGCCAGCAGCCAAGACCTAGCGGGGGGCCTCAACGAGCAGTACTTC
-	many	TRBJ2-5	TRBV5-1	CASSLSSETQYF	TGCGCCAGCAGCCTATCCTCGGAGACCCAGTACTTC
TRBD2	few	TRBJ2-3	TRBV15	CATSRTSGRARAQYF	TGTGCCACCAGCAGGACTAGCGGGAGGGCCAGGGCGCAGTATTTT
-	few	TRBJ1-1	TRBV12-3/TRBV12-4	CASSLHASKNTEAFF	TGTGCCAGCAGTTTACACGCCTCGAAGAACACTGAAGCTTTCTTT
TRBD1	-	TRBJ2-7	TRBV9	CASSAAGGAYEQYF	TGTGCCAGCAGCGCCGCAGGGGGTGCCTACGAGCAGTACTTC
-	few	TRBJ2-1	TRBV12-3/TRBV12-4	CASRGTPLNEQFF	TGTGCCAGCAGGGGGACTCCCCTCAATGAGCAGTTCTTC
-	-	TRBJ1-1	TRBV5-1	CASTRQNMNTEAFF	TGCGCCAGCACCCGACAGAATATGAACACTGAAGCTTTCTTT
TRBD2	once	TRBJ2-3	TRBV5-1	CASNLAGQRGDTQYF	TGCGCCAGCAACCTAGCGGGGCAAAGGGGAGATACGCAGTATTTT
-	few	TRBJ1-6	TRBV12-3/TRBV12-4	CASSLTSGAPHSVPLHNSPLHF	TGTGCCAGCAGTTTAACATCGGGGGCACCTCACTCCGTTCCCCTTCATAATTCACCCCTCCACTTT
TRBD1	-	TRBJ2-3	TRBV15	CATSRGQGPGDTQYF	TGTGCCACCAGCAGAGGACAGGGGCCAGGGGATACGCAGTATTTT
TRBD2	-	TRBJ2-1	TRBV3-1	CASSQGEGDEQFF	TGTGCCAGCAGCCAAGGGGAGGGCGATGAGCAGTTCTTC
TRBD1	-	TRBJ2-7	TRBV7-6	CASSLADRGLYEQYF	TGTGCCAGCAGCTTGGCTGACAGGGGACTCTACGAGCAGTACTTC
TRBD1	-	TRBJ1-1	TRBV7-9	CASRTGVRITEVFF	TGTGCCAGCAGGACAGGGGTTCGAATCACCGAAGTTTTCTTT
TRBD2	-	TRBJ2-1	TRBV29-1	CSVPGGANEQFF	TGCAGCGTTCCGGGGGGAGCGAATGAGCAGTTCTTC
-	-	TRBJ2-1	TRBV7-2	CASSLVGWESYEQFF	TGTGCCAGCAGCTTAGTTGGGTGGGAGAGCTATGAGCAGTTCTTC
-	-	TRBJ1-1	TRBV12-3/TRBV12-4	CASTGLGTENTEAFF	TGTGCCAGCACCGGGCTCGGAACAGAGAACACTGAAGCTTTCTTT
-	-	TRBJ2-7	TRBV20-1	CSAQLGGEQYF	TGCAGTGCACAGCTGGGGGGAGAGCAGTACTTC
TRBD2	-	TRBJ2-2	TRBV5-1	CASSLLAGAGTGELFF	TGCGCCAGCAGCTTACTAGCGGGGGCAGGCACCGGGGAGCTGTTTTTT
-	-	TRBJ2-5	TRBV12-3/TRBV12-4	CASSSGQSSRETQYF	TGTGCCAGCAGTTCAGGCCAGAGCTCGAGGGAGACCCAGTACTTC